What follows are 5 T cell receptor beta chains derived from one specimen sequenced in a study of radiotherapy plus CTLA-4 blockade in lung cancer. TCRdb's copy holds only in-frame clones and misses some; the assay was immunoSEQ multiplex PCR. The sample contains 55,000 to 80,000 clones, 70% to 80% of which appear only once. The sequencing here drew on peripheral blood, taken from a patient treated with radiotherapy plus ipilimumab. These receptors were collected from a human donor with non-small cell lung cancer who had a complete response to radiotherapy plus ipilimumab.

This chain joins TRBV30 and TRBJ2-3, with D hard to call. The ends were cut back, 0 bases at V and 4 bases at J, with 5 bases in the middle. Germline CDR1 and CDR2: GTSNPN and SVGIG (reference sequence). This CDR3 contains 12 residues. The chain's CDR3 is CAWSVNADTQYF. The CDR3 nucleotides read TGTGCCTGGAGTGTAAACGCAGATACGCAGTATTTT.

The V and J genes are TRBV6-5 and TRBJ2-7; 14 nucleotides match TRBD2. V shed 6 bases, J shed 7 bases, and the junction held 8 bases outside the gene matches. The CDR3 has 15 residues. CDR1 is MNHEY, CDR2 SVGAGI, per germline. The DNA of the CDR3 is TGTGCCAGCAGGACTAGCGGGGGGGTCGCTCTGGAGCAGTACTTC. This gives the protein CASRTSGGVALEQYF.

Regarding this clone: A junction boundary mismatches the germline segment, possibly from a read error. In DNA, the CDR3 is TGTGCCAGCAGCTATGACAGGGGACAACTCTTTTTT. Its protein product is CASSYDRGQLFF. The genes are TRBV7-9 and TRBJ1-5; 8 bases are shared with TRBD1. The CDR3 has 12 amino acids. CDR1 SEHNR and CDR2 FQNEAQ come from the germline V gene (reference sequence).

CDR3 loop: CASSDRISGANVLTF. DNA of the CDR3: TGCGCCAGCAGCGATAGGATCTCTGGGGCCAACGTCCTGACTTTC. This sequence joins TRBV5-1 and TRBJ2-6; D call uncertain. The CDR3 runs to 15 residues. Germline CDR1 reads SGHRS; CDR2 reads YFSETQ. V dropped 4 bases and J dropped 0 bases, with 8 bases sitting between them.

V and J are TRBV5-4 and TRBJ2-5; TRBD1 matches 7 bases. This CDR3 comprises 16 residues. CDR1 and CDR2 from the germline V gene are SGHNT and YYREEE (reference sequence). Trimming took 4 bases from V and 4 from J; bases not matched to a gene: 13. CDR3 region: CASSPLPTGRGETQYF. The CDR3 DNA reads as TGTGCCAGCAGCCCCTTACCGACAGGGAGAGGAGAGACCCAGTACTTC.